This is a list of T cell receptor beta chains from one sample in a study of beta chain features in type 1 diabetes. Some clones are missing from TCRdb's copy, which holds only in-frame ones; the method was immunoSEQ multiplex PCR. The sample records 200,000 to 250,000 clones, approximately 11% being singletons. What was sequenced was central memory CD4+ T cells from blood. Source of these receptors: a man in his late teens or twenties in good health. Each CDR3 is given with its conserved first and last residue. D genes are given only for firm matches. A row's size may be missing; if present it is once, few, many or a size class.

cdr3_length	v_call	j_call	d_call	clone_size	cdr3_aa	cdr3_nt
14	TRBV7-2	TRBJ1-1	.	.	CASSEAGGLTEAFF	TGTGCCAGCAGCGAAGCGGGGGGGCTGACTGAAGCTTTCTTT
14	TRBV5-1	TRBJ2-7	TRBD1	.	CASSRDRAAYEQYF	TGCGCCAGCAGTCGGGACAGGGCCGCCTACGAGCAGTACTTC
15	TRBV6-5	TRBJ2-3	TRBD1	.	CASSRTGAHTDTQYF	TGTGCCAGCAGTAGGACAGGGGCTCACACAGATACGCAGTATTTT
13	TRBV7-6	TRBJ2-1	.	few	CASSFRTDNEQFF	TGTGCCAGCAGCTTTCGGACTGATAATGAGCAGTTCTTC
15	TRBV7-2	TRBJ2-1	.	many	CASRLEGFSYNEQFF	TGTGCCAGCAGGCTCGAGGGCTTCTCCTACAATGAGCAGTTCTTC
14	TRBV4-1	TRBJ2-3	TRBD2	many	CASSQIGLADTQYF	TGCGCCAGCAGCCAGATCGGACTAGCGGATACGCAGTATTTT
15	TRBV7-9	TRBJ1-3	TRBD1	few	CASGAYDRDYGTIYF	TGTGCCAGCGGAGCTTACGACAGGGACTATGGCACCATATATTTT
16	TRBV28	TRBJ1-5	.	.	CASLTQGQYSNQPQHF	TGTGCCAGCTTAACACAGGGCCAATATAGCAATCAGCCCCAGCATTTT
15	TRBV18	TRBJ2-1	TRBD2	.	CASSPRGRANNEQFF	TGTGCCAGCTCACCACGGGGGAGGGCCAACAATGAGCAGTTCTTC
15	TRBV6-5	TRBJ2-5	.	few	CASRADGRGQETQYF	TGTGCCAGCAGAGCCGATGGGCGCGGGCAAGAGACCCAGTACTTC
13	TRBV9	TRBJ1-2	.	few	CASSPWTTYGYTF	TGTGCCAGCAGCCCGTGGACAACCTATGGCTACACCTTC
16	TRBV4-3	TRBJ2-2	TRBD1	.	CASSRTGTGYTGELFF	TGCGCCAGCAGCCGAACCGGGACAGGATACACCGGGGAGCTGTTTTTT
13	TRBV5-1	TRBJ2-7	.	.	CASSLDLAWEQYF	TGCGCCAGCAGCTTGGATCTAGCTTGGGAGCAGTACTTC
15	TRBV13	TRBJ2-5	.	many	CASSIKTAYQETQYF	TGTGCCAGCAGCATCAAGACTGCGTACCAAGAGACCCAGTACTTC
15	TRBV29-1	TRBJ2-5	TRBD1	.	CSFSGTGSGGETQYF	TGCAGCTTCAGTGGGACAGGGAGTGGTGGAGAGACCCAGTACTTC
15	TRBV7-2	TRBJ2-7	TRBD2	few	CASNPSSGWTYEQYF	TGTGCCAGCAACCCTTCTAGCGGGTGGACCTACGAGCAGTACTTC
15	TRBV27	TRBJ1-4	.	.	CASSSMTRSPQKLFF	TGTGCCAGCAGTTCTATGACCCGTTCCCCTCAAAAACTGTTTTTT
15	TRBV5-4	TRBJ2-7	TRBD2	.	CASSQRLAGVDEQYF	TGTGCCAGCAGCCAGAGACTAGCGGGAGTCGACGAGCAGTACTTC
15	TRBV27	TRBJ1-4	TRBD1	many	CASSLHRGRGEKLFF	TGTGCCAGCAGTCTACACAGGGGGCGAGGTGAAAAACTGTTTTTT
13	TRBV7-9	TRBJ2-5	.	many	CASSLQDQETQYF	TGTGCCAGCAGTCTCCAGGACCAAGAGACCCAGTACTTC
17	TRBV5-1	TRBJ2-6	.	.	CASSLTGLSSGANVLTF	TGCGCCAGCAGCTTGACAGGGTTATCATCTGGGGCCAACGTCCTGACTTTC
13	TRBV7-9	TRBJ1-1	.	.	CASSLEVQAGAFF	TGTGCCAGCAGCTTAGAAGTACAGGCCGGAGCCTTCTTT